A single sample is the source of the 17 T cell receptor beta chains below, sequenced in a study of blood T cell repertoires in COVID-19. Assay used: immunoSEQ multiplex PCR; TCRdb lists only in-frame clones, some missing. The sample records 110,000 or so clones, about 80% being singletons. The sample was peripheral blood. The receptors derive from a woman aged 40 to 50 with acute or convalescent COVID-19.

This rearrangement joins TRBV5-1 to TRBJ1-4; 7 bases align to TRBD1. The V gene end was trimmed by 5 bases and the J gene end by 6 bases; junction bases not matched to a gene: 7. The CDR3 is 14 residues long. The germline CDR1 and CDR2 sequences are SGHRS and YFSETQ. CDR3 region: CASRPGQTHEKLFF. The DNA for the CDR3 is TGCGCCAGCAGACCGGGACAGACTCATGAAAAACTGTTTTTT.

The rearrangement uses TRBV7-9 and TRBJ1-2; no firm D call. With 6 bases removed from V and 3 bases from J, the gap between germline ends came to 11 bases. The germline gives CDR1 SEHNR, CDR2 FQNEAQ (reference sequence). The CDR3 spans 13 residues. As DNA, the CDR3 is TGTGCCAGCAGTACCGGGATCCACTATGGCTACACCTTC. It encodes CASSTGIHYGYTF.

The V and J genes are TRBV2 and TRBJ2-1; D unclear. This CDR3 has 13 amino acids. V was pared by 4 bases and J by 6 bases, with 10 bases between. Germline loops: CDR1 SNHLY, CDR2 FYNNEI. The chain's CDR3 is CASSVIYSNEQFF. CDR3 in DNA: TGTGCCAGCAGTGTCATATATAGCAATGAGCAGTTCTTC. Together with reference TRBV2 and TRBJ2-1, the CDR3 gives the full variable domain: EPEVTQTPSHQVTQMGQEVILRCVPISNHLYFYWYRQILGQKVEFLVSFYNNEISEKSEIFDDQFSVERPDGSNFTLKIRSTKLEDSAMYFCASSVIYSNEQFFGPGTRLTVL.

J is TRBJ2-1 and V is TRBV7-2; D might be TRBD2 (6 bases). Per germline, CDR1 SGHTA and CDR2 FQGNSA. The CDR3 length is 12 residues. Between the trimmed V and J ends, which lost 5 bases and 15 bases, there was a span of 17 bases. Here the CDR3 DNA reads TGTGCCAGCAGCCTTAGCCTCGGGGGTGGGTTCTTC. As protein: CASSLSLGGGFF. Drawing the rest from reference TRBV7-2 and TRBJ2-1, the complete variable domain is GAGVSQSPSNKVTEKGKDVELRCDPISGHTALYWYRQSLGQGLEFLIYFQGNSAPDKSGLPSDRFSAERTGGSVSTLTIQRTQQEDSAVYLCASSLSLGGGFFGPGTRLTVL.

This chain connects TRBV9 to TRBJ1-2, with D maybe TRBD1 (6 bases). The CDR3 contains 14 residues. V was pared by 5 bases and J by 5 bases, with 16 bases between. Germline V gene lookup returns CDR1 SGDLS and CDR2 YYNGEE. For the CDR3, the DNA is TGTGCCAGCAGGAATACAGGGAATCTTTATGGCTACACCTTC. Encoded protein: CASRNTGNLYGYTF.

V and J are TRBV3-1 (or the pseudogene TRBV3-2) and TRBJ2-2; 8 nucleotides line up with TRBD1. V trimming: 0 bases; J trimming: 6 bases; junction bases outside the gene matches: 9. The length of the CDR3 is 17 residues. Germline V gene sequence: CDR1 LGHDT, CDR2 YNNKEL (reference sequence). CDR3 sequence reads: CASSQDMPGGWAGELFF. CDR3 in DNA: TGTGCCAGCAGCCAAGATATGCCAGGGGGCTGGGCCGGGGAGCTGTTTTTT.

This clone has a single count. The chain links TRBV3-1 (or the pseudogene TRBV3-2) to TRBJ1-4, with no clear D. The CDR3 is made up of 14 amino acids. V dropped 4 bases and J dropped 8 bases, with 14 bases sitting between them. Per the germline V gene, CDR1 is LGHDT and CDR2 is YNNKEL (reference sequence). As DNA, the CDR3 is TGTGCCAGCAGCCTCCGGGAGGGAAGGGAAAAACTGTTTTTT. Translated, it gives CASSLREGREKLFF.

The rearrangement uses TRBV10-3 and TRBJ1-5; D is uncertain. The length of the CDR3 is 14 residues. Trimming removed 6 bases from V and 7 bases from J, with 16 bases in between. Germline V CDR1 and CDR2: ENHRY, SYGVKD. The CDR3 here is CAIRGGSVGQPQHF. The CDR3 nucleotides are TGTGCCATCAGAGGCGGAAGTGTTGGGCAGCCCCAGCATTTT.

The chain uses TRBV5-5 and TRBJ1-2, with a weak D call TRBD1 (5 bases). Germline lookup yields CDR1 SGHKS and CDR2 YYEKEE (reference sequence). The germline V and J ends were trimmed by 3 bases and 4 bases, with 16 bases remaining between them. The CDR3 extends over 15 amino acids. CDR3 sequence reads: CASSWKTGTSYGYTF. The CDR3 DNA is TGTGCCAGCAGCTGGAAAACCGGGACTAGCTATGGCTACACCTTC.

The J gene is TRBJ2-2, the V gene TRBV2; the D gene is possibly TRBD2 (6 bases). The length of the CDR3 is 16 residues. Germline V gene data show CDR1 as SNHLY and CDR2 as FYNNEI. V lost 6 bases, J lost 7 bases, and 21 bases lay in between. CDR3 bases: TGTGCCAGCAGCCCCCAGTCGGCGGGAAGAATCGGGGAGCTGTTTTTT. The encoded protein is CASSPQSAGRIGELFF.

The chain uses TRBV30 and TRBJ2-2, with TRBD2 matching 8 bases. Trimming at V came to 4 bases and at J to 3 bases, leaving 7 bases not matched to a gene. Germline values: CDR1 GTSNPN, CDR2 SVGIG (reference sequence). CDR3 size: 15 residues. CDR3 region: CAWTPGGRDTGELFF. DNA for the CDR3: TGTGCCTGGACCCCGGGGGGGCGCGACACCGGGGAGCTGTTTTTT. Full variable domain (remainder filled in from reference TRBV30 and TRBJ2-2): SQTIHQWPATLVQPVGSPLSLECTVEGTSNPNLYWYRQAAGRGLQLLFYSVGIGQISSEVPQNLSASRPQDRQFILSSKKLLLSDSGFYLCAWTPGGRDTGELFFGEGSRLTVL.

The chain combines TRBV10-3 with TRBJ2-5, with a weak D call TRBD1 (5 bases). V was clipped by 8 bases and J by 3 bases, with 19 bases between them. The CDR3 is 15 amino acids. The germline V gene encodes CDR1 ENHRY and CDR2 SYGVKD. The CDR3 region is CAIRPAQGMKETQYF. Written as DNA, the CDR3 is TGTGCCATCCGCCCGGCCCAGGGTATGAAAGAGACCCAGTACTTC.

The CDR3 loop is CASSLWGRYYEQYF. DNA of the CDR3: TGTGCCAGCAGCTTGTGGGGCAGGTACTACGAGCAGTACTTC. The J gene is TRBJ2-7, the V gene TRBV5-6, with D possibly TRBD1 on 5 matching bases. Trimming took 1 base from V and 3 from J, leaving 11 bases between them. The CDR3 runs to 14 residues. The V gene's germline CDR1 is SGHDT and CDR2 YYEEEE.

V is TRBV19 and J is TRBJ1-1; D may be TRBD1 (6 bases). Trimming left V 5 bases short and J 1 base short, with 14 bases between. The CDR3 is made up of 15 amino acids. Per the germline V gene, CDR1 is LNHDA and CDR2 is SQIVND (reference sequence). The CDR3 loop is CASSSSGGGNTEAFF. The DNA of the CDR3 is TGTGCCAGTAGTTCCTCGGGAGGGGGGAACACTGAAGCTTTCTTT.

The chain uses TRBV18 and TRBJ1-5; D gene unclear. V shed 3 bases and J shed 4 bases, with 7 bases lying between them. The CDR3 has 13 residues. Germline V gene lookup returns CDR1 KGHSH and CDR2 LQKENI. In nucleotides, the CDR3 is TGTGCCAGCTCACCCGGACTGAATCAGCCCCAGCATTTT. Protein sequence: CASSPGLNQPQHF.

V and J are TRBV5-1 and TRBJ1-1; 7 nucleotides align to TRBD1. This CDR3 is 13 amino acids long. Germline lookup yields CDR1 SGHRS and CDR2 YFSETQ. V gave up 4 bases and J gave up 4 bases; unmatched junction bases: 4. The CDR3, as DNA: TGCGCCAGCAGCACCGACAGGGTCACTGAAGCTTTCTTT. Protein sequence: CASSTDRVTEAFF.

The chain has TRBV6-5 and TRBJ2-7; possibly TRBD2 for D (6 bases). CDR1 and CDR2 (germline): MNHEY, SVGAGI. The CDR3 spans 13 residues. Trimming removed 2 bases at V and 4 bases at J, with 9 bases between. In DNA form, the CDR3 reads TGTGCCAGCAGTTACGGGGCGGGATACGAGCAGTACTTC. It codes for CASSYGAGYEQYF.